The 16 T cell receptor beta chains in this list originate from one sample, sequenced in a study of Graves' ophthalmopathy and Graves' hyperthyroidism. Using RNA transcripts, the TCR beta CDR3 regions were amplified. First-round RT-PCR employed HTBI primers, with a second-round multiplex PCR after it. TCRdb recomputed calls from the multiplex PCR reads with MiXCR, one row per CDR3 protein. This sample has around 1,000,000 distinct CDR3 sequences; roughly two fifths occur once, and the top ten carry over 8.5%. The sequenced sample was peripheral blood or thyroid tissue (not recorded which). These receptors all come from an adult man with Graves' hyperthyroidism.

This clonotype occurred many times. The chain uses TRBV7-2 and TRBJ1-3, with no clear D. Trimming removed 6 bases at V and 0 bases at J, with 9 bases between. CDR3 size: 14 residues. Germline lookup yields CDR1 SGHTA and CDR2 FQGNSA. The CDR3: CASRTGLSGNTIYF. In DNA form, the CDR3 reads TGTGCCAGCAGAACGGGCCTCTCTGGAAACACCATATATTTT. Using reference TRBV7-2 and TRBJ1-3 for the parts outside the CDR3, the full variable domain is GAGVSQSPSNKVTEKGKDVELRCDPISGHTALYWYRQSLGQGLEFLIYFQGNSAPDKSGLPSDRFSAERTGGSVSTLTIQRTQQEDSAVYLCASRTGLSGNTIYFGEGSWLTVV.

This clonotype was observed at least ten times. This sequence joins TRBV6-6 and TRBJ1-2; D gene unclear. The CDR3 is 11 amino acids. The ends were cut back, 6 bases at V and 9 bases at J, with 11 bases in the middle. Germline lookup yields CDR1 MNHNY and CDR2 SVGAGI (reference sequence). The CDR3 DNA reads TGTGCCAGCAGCTTGGACCGGAGCTACACCTTC. Translated, it gives CASSLDRSYTF.

As concerns this clonotype: This sequence may be a read error, since a much larger clone differs from it by one base. The chain carries TRBV24-1 and TRBJ2-5, with 14 positions matching TRBD2. CDR1 is KGHDR and CDR2 is SFDVKD in the germline V gene. This CDR3 has 17 residues. Trimming removed 4 bases from V and 5 bases from J; junction bases left unmatched: 8. This CDR3 reads CATSEPGTSGSTETQYF. CDR3 DNA: TGTGCCACCAGTGAGCCTGGGACTAGCGGGAGCACCGAGACCCAGTACTTC.

In this sample, this clonotype turned up once. The chain joins TRBV29-1 to TRBJ2-1; TRBD2 agrees at 9 bases. The V gene end was trimmed by 2 bases and the J gene end by 0 bases; junction bases not matched to a gene: 5. CDR3 size: 16 residues. Germline loops: CDR1 SQVTM, CDR2 ANQGSEA. Here the CDR3 DNA reads TGCAGCGTTGAACCGAGCGGGAGGAGCTCCTACAATGAGCAGTTCTTC. This sequence encodes CSVEPSGRSSYNEQFF.

This clonotype occurred once. V and J are TRBV29-1 and TRBJ1-5; D not certain. Germline V gene sequence: CDR1 SQVTM, CDR2 ANQGSEA. The CDR3 runs to 14 residues. The V end lost 0 bases, the J end lost 11 bases, and 17 bases lay between the germline ends. CDR3 residues: CSVEDKGIQETQHF. The CDR3 nucleotides are TGCAGCGTTGAAGACAAAGGGATCCAAGAGACCCAGCATTTT. Complete variable domain (other parts from reference TRBV29-1 and TRBJ1-5): SAVISQKPSRDICQRGTSLTIQCQVDSQVTMMFWYRQQPGQSLTLIATANQGSEATYESGFVIDKFPISRPNLTFSTLTVSNMSPEDSSIYLCSVEDKGIQETQHFGDGTRLSIL.

The sample holds many counts of this clonotype. The chain carries TRBV29-1 and TRBJ2-5, with D perhaps assigned TRBD1 or TRBD2 (6 bases each). The V end lost 2 bases, the J end lost 5 bases, and 9 bases lay between the germline ends. Germline V gene sequence: CDR1 SQVTM, CDR2 ANQGSEA. The CDR3 consists of 12 residues. The CDR3 loop is CSVEWGAETQYF. In nucleotides, the CDR3 is TGCAGCGTTGAATGGGGGGCTGAGACCCAGTACTTC.

The chain combines TRBV2 with TRBJ2-2; D is possibly TRBD1 or TRBD2 (6 bases each). The CDR3 is made up of 16 amino acids. The V gene's germline CDR1 is SNHLY and CDR2 FYNNEI. V was cut by 3 bases and J by 7 bases, with 18 bases left in between. This chain's CDR3 is CASSDQGRSGVGELFF. The CDR3, as DNA: TGTGCCAGCAGTGATCAGGGGAGGTCGGGGGTCGGGGAGCTGTTTTTT.

The J gene is TRBJ1-4, the V gene TRBV30; possible D gene TRBD1, 5 bases. The germline V and J ends were trimmed by 6 bases and 2 bases, with 13 bases remaining between them. The CDR3 length is 14 residues. From germline, CDR1 is GTSNPN and CDR2 SVGIG (reference sequence). The DNA for the CDR3 is TGTGCCTGTAAGGGAGGGACCACTAATGAAAAACTGTTTTTT. Amino acid sequence: CACKGGTTNEKLFF.

The genes are TRBV20-1 and TRBJ2-5; 9 positions agree with TRBD2. The V and J ends lost 6 bases and 5 bases, in that order; junction bases with no gene match: 7. The CDR3 extends over 13 amino acids. CDR1 and CDR2 (germline): DFQATT, SNEGSKA (reference sequence). The CDR3 sequence is CSATGTSHETQYF. CDR3 DNA sequence: TGCAGTGCCACCGGGACTAGCCACGAGACCCAGTACTTC.

This clonotype appeared many times. The chain links TRBV10-3 to TRBJ1-5, with TRBD1 identical over 7 bases. Per the germline V gene, CDR1 is ENHRY and CDR2 is SYGVKD. CDR3 length equals 15 residues. The V and J ends lost 10 bases and 5 bases, in that order; junction bases with no gene match: 14. The CDR3 reads CATDHGDSQDQPQHF. In DNA, the CDR3 is TGTGCCACCGACCACGGGGACAGCCAAGATCAGCCCCAGCATTTT.

This clonotype was observed many times. The chain couples TRBV20-1 to TRBJ2-5; D uncertain. This CDR3 region has 11 residues. V dropped 6 bases and J dropped 2 bases, with 7 bases sitting between them. Germline V gene data show CDR1 as DFQATT and CDR2 as SNEGSKA (reference sequence). The CDR3 reads CSAPRQETQYF. The CDR3 bases are TGCAGTGCCCCCAGGCAAGAGACCCAGTACTTC.

The chain links TRBV20-1 to TRBJ2-5; perhaps D is TRBD1 or TRBD2 (5 bases each). The J call is in doubt because the DNA end fits TRBJ2-7 better. The CDR3 extends over 14 amino acids. Germline CDR1 DFQATT, CDR2 SNEGSKA (reference sequence). CDR3 amino acids: CSAYPGRSTYEQYF. CDR3 nucleotides: TGCAGTGCTTACCCGGGACGTTCGACGTACGAGCAGTACTTC.

The chain combines TRBV4-3 with TRBJ2-7; tentative D call: TRBD2 (6 bases). Germline lookup yields CDR1 LGHNA and CDR2 YSLEER. Trimming cost V 4 bases and J 0 bases, with 13 bases left between them. The CDR3 runs to 15 residues. Here the CDR3 reads CASSRDSGSSYEQYF. CDR3 nucleotide sequence: TGCGCCAGCAGCCGAGATAGCGGTAGCTCCTACGAGCAGTACTTC.

The rearrangement links TRBV2 to TRBJ1-1; D remains unclear. V was pared by 8 bases and J by 8 bases, with 27 bases between. Germline V CDR1 and CDR2: SNHLY, FYNNEI. CDR3 size: 16 residues. CDR3 sequence reads: CASRTLGEGRRFEAFF. The CDR3 DNA reads TGTGCCAGCCGAACCCTTGGGGAGGGCAGGCGCTTCGAAGCTTTCTTT.

As for this clonotype: Given a much more abundant clone one base away, this may be a read error. This chain joins TRBV29-1 and TRBJ1-5; D uncertain. Between the trimmed V and J ends, which lost 8 bases and 1 base, there was a span of 9 bases. Germline V gene sequence: CDR1 SQVTM, CDR2 ANQGSEA. There are 12 residues in the CDR3. In nucleotides, the CDR3 is TGCAGCATCTCGGACAGCAATCAGCCCCAGCATTTT. Translation: CSISDSNQPQHF.

This clonotype was seen ten or more times. The J gene is TRBJ1-2, the V gene TRBV9, with 7 nucleotides matching TRBD1. The CDR3 has 15 residues. CDR1 and CDR2 (germline): SGDLS, YYNGEE. Losses at the gene ends were 3 bases for V and 4 bases for J; bases not matched to a gene: 9. The DNA for the CDR3 is TGTGCCAGCAGCGCCCGACAGGGACTTTTCTATGGCTACACCTTC. This codes for CASSARQGLFYGYTF.